This T cell receptor (beta chain) stems from a study of cytomegalovirus exposure and HLA in healthy donors. The V gene's germline CDR1 is MNHEY and CDR2 SVGAGI. This CDR3 comprises 13 residues. J was trimmed by 9 bases and V by 2 bases; bases with no gene match: 1. The repertoire was sequenced with immunoSEQ multiplex PCR; TCRdb's copy has only in-frame clones and lacks some. Of 150,000 to 200,000 clones in the sample, approximately 88% were seen once. Study-level points and caveats: Clusters of TCRs from the first cohort tended to co-occur in the 110 or so validation repertoires (as a later analysis found).

Turning to this clone: The antigen remains undetermined.

This sequence joins TRBV6-5 and TRBJ2-1; TRBD2 matches 10 bases. This clonotype originated in a young man in good health and CMV-seropositive. Source material: PBMCs. The CDR3 region is CASSYRLAGEQFF. Here the CDR3 DNA reads TGTGCCAGCAGTTACAGACTAGCGGGTGAGCAGTTCTTC.